Listed below are T cell receptor beta chains from one sample, sequenced in a study of T cells in localized non-small cell lung cancer. The repertoire was sequenced with immunoSEQ multiplex PCR; TCRdb's copy has only in-frame clones and lacks some. The data show tens of thousands of clones, more than 70% seen once. Sequencing used peripheral blood, obtained before any cancer treatment. All receptors come from a female donor of 60 years or more with stage I squamous cell lung carcinoma. CDR3s include the opening cysteine and the closing phenylalanine or tryptophan. The order of the fields is J gene, V gene, CDR3 protein.

>TRBJ2-7|TRBV6-1
CASSRRGLSYEQYF
>TRBJ1-1|TRBV6-5
CASSYVGSEAFF
>TRBJ1-5|TRBV5-5
CASSLGLYSNQPQHF
>TRBJ2-7|TRBV9
CASSEGTSPREQYF
>TRBJ2-1|TRBV30
CACKGQTSYNEQFF
>TRBJ1-2|TRBV4-1
CASSQDPTARAGRGTNYGYTF
>TRBJ2-1|TRBV4-3
CASSRQAGTSYNEQFF
>TRBJ2-7|TRBV7-9
CASSLAGTGSREQYF
>TRBJ1-3|TRBV5-1
CASTRTGGRAGNTIYF
>TRBJ2-1|TRBV6-6
CASSYSFRVSSLEQFF
>TRBJ2-1|TRBV30
CAWRGDRKRSEQFF
>TRBJ2-2|TRBV19
CASSNSREGRTGELFF
>TRBJ2-7|TRBV19
CASSSSGSPHQYF
>TRBJ2-7|TRBV2
CASRGRNYEQYF
>TRBJ1-5|TRBV6-1
CASSVGLVGNQPQHF
>TRBJ1-2|TRBV30
CAWSTGPLRDRGQRGYTF
>TRBJ2-7|TRBV27
CASSLRVTGDYEQYF
>TRBJ2-3|TRBV6-5
CASSLVLADTQYF
>TRBJ2-5|TRBV30
CAWSGPGLARQETQYF
>TRBJ2-3|TRBV7-3
CASSLDTDTQYF
>TRBJ2-1|TRBV9
CASSVGGGNNNEQFF
>TRBJ1-2|TRBV6-5
CASSYQGARGYTF
>TRBJ1-2|TRBV7-3
CASSKTGGHYGYTF
>TRBJ2-1|TRBV30
CAWSDGALSRVSYNEQFF
>TRBJ2-7|TRBV21-1
CASSKGPSGSSSYEQYF
>TRBJ2-1|TRBV9
CASSVGTSGGLSGNEQFF
>TRBJ2-7|TRBV27
CASSVRDRAGEQYF
>TRBJ2-1|TRBV7-9
CASSLFGQINEQFF
>TRBJ2-7|TRBV18
CASSPGGTDEQYF
>TRBJ2-3|TRBV6-8
CARERESTDTQYF
>TRBJ2-5|TRBV9
CASNQRGGGETQYF
>TRBJ1-4|TRBV30
CAWSGGVANEKLFF
>TRBJ1-1|TRBV19
CASSIQGARTEAFF
>TRBJ2-7|TRBV5-1
CASSLDGSSYEQYF
>TRBJ1-2|TRBV19
CASSIVPRGQGYGYTF
>TRBJ2-7|TRBV11-2
CASSLPGTHYEQYF
>TRBJ2-3|TRBV7-2
CASSLHLTSGTDTQYF
>TRBJ2-7|TRBV29-1
CSVADYEQYF
>TRBJ2-1|TRBV5-1
CASHTGDGGYNEQFF
>TRBJ2-2|TRBV27
CASSSVGQLNTGELFF
>TRBJ2-7|TRBV21-1
CASSNRVQAGEQYF
>TRBJ2-2|TRBV11-3
CASSFSSGLNTGELFF